This T cell receptor beta chain is from a study of blood T cells in healthy people across ages. With a J-beta primer mix and a sample-barcoded 5' primer, a second PCR ran about 7 to 12 cycles. Any given sample supplied a minimum of 3 million CDR3-containing paired-end reads. TCRdb independently ran MiXCR on the 5' RACE reads; one entry per CDR3 protein. The repertoire holds around 900,000 distinct CDR3 sequences, with just over 50% as singletons. The CDR3 consists of 14 residues. The germline V and J ends were trimmed by 2 bases and 4 bases, with 11 bases remaining between them. The germline V gene encodes CDR1 MNHEY and CDR2 SMNVEV (reference sequence).

Sequences were obtained from blood. V and J are TRBV27 and TRBJ1-2; D is unclear. The sequence was collected from an older woman in good health. CDR3 sequence (DNA): TGTGCCAGCAGTTTAGGCCCGACGGGCTATGGCTACACCTTC. Protein product: CASSLGPTGYGYTF.